This TCR beta chain was recovered during a study of OX40 agonist ivuxolimab in advanced cancers. Study background: The patients received agonistic anti-OX40 (CD134) antibody ivuxolimab.

As regards this clone: The target antigen is unknown.

General study points: Clonal expansion among partial responders at 0.1-3.0 mg/kg ranked near the lowest. Antigen specificity was not determined for the expanded peripheral T cells.

CDR3 length: 15 amino acids. With 2 bases removed from V and 5 bases from J, the gap between germline ends came to 13 bases. Germline assignment: CDR1 MNHNS and CDR2 SASEGT. The repertoire was sequenced with immunoSEQ multiplex PCR; TCRdb's copy has only in-frame clones and lacks some. The sample holds 53,000 or so clones; approximately 84% are singletons and the top ten take approximately 13%. This specimen was CD4+ or CD8+ T cells sorted from blood, taken in a trial of the OX40 agonist ivuxolimab. This receptor was identified in an adult with an advanced solid tumor such as melanoma, head and neck, liver or kidney cancer. The chain combines TRBV6-1 with TRBJ2-4; possible D gene TRBD1, 6 bases. This CDR3 reads CASSEWGQGENIQYF. The CDR3 nucleotides are TGTGCCAGCAGTGAATGGGGGCAGGGTGAAAACATTCAGTACTTC.